The clone carrying this T cell receptor beta chain turned up a few times. The antigen remains undetermined. Reverse transcription of roughly 0.45 to 1 ug RNA was carried out with random hexamers. TCR beta CDR3 was amplified by immunoSEQ covering 54 Vbeta and 13 Jbeta. From the immunoSEQ multiplex PCR reads, TCRdb called clonotypes with MiXCR, one entry per CDR3 protein. The table lists around 140,000 distinct CDR3 sequences, around 75% of them singletons. These data come from a study of CD8 T cells in Susac syndrome. General study findings and limits: The study acknowledged a relatively small number of individuals in its TCR sequencing and HLA analysis.

Germline CDR1 reads LNHDA; CDR2 reads SQIVND (reference sequence). The CDR3 contains 16 residues. V dropped 6 bases and J dropped 4 bases, with 21 bases sitting between them. CD8+ and CD4+ blood T cells underwent TCR beta sequencing. TEMRA cells were enriched by FACS, and CD4+ and CD8+ T cells were negatively isolated. The sequence was collected from a human donor with multiple sclerosis. What was sequenced was CD8+ T cells from PBMCs. The chain combines TRBV19 with TRBJ1-2; D is possibly TRBD1 (6 bases). The CDR3 reads CASRPRDTGGGYGYTF. The CDR3 DNA sequence: TGTGCCAGTAGACCACGGGACACCGGCGGAGGCTATGGCTACACCTTC. The variable domain in full, with the rest retrieved from reference TRBV19 and TRBJ1-2, is DGGITQSPKYLFRKEGQNVTLSCEQNLNHDAMYWYRQDPGQGLRLIYYSQIVNDFQKGDIAEGYSVSREKKESFPLTVTSAQKNPTAFYLCASRPRDTGGGYGYTFGSGTRLTVV.